A selection of T cell receptor beta chains follows, all from one sample in a study of human T cells and chemical hapten exposure. Each CDR3 protein gets one entry after TCRdb re-called the RACE reads with MiXCR. The sample records 200,000 to 300,000 distinct CDR3 sequences, about 8.1% being singletons. The specimen comprised whole blood, sampled in connection with sensitization to the hapten diphenylcyclopropenone (DPC). The receptors were gathered from a woman aged 40-49 years with alopecia areata. Some clones in this sample may be carry-over from other donors' samples. Each CDR3 is given with its conserved first and last residue. D genes are given only for firm matches. Size is stated for part of the rows, as once, few or many counts, or as a class when the clone is expanded.

CDR3: CSVGQGSGDTQYF; DNA: TGCAGCGTTGGCCAGGGATCGGGTGATACGCAGTATTTT; D: -; size: many; V: TRBV29-1; J: TRBJ2-3
CDR3: CSVSKGRAFEAFF; DNA: TGCAGTGTTTCTAAGGGGCGGGCCTTTGAAGCTTTCTTT; D: -; size: few; V: TRBV20-1; J: TRBJ1-1
CDR3: CTSGFEETQYF; DNA: TGTACTAGCGGTTTCGAAGAGACCCAGTACTTC; D: TRBD2; size: many; V: TRBV28; J: TRBJ2-5
CDR3: CASSRTGTLLSHEQYF; DNA: TGTGCCAGCAGCCGCACCGGGACCCTCCTTTCCCACGAGCAGTACTTC; D: -; size: -; V: TRBV12-3/TRBV12-4; J: TRBJ2-7
CDR3: CASSLDGQGPHEQYF; DNA: TGCGCCAGCAGCTTGGATGGACAGGGCCCCCACGAGCAGTACTTC; D: TRBD1; size: many; V: TRBV5-1; J: TRBJ2-7
CDR3: CSVAYNTGELFF; DNA: TGCAGCGTTGCCTATAACACCGGGGAGCTGTTTTTT; D: -; size: few; V: TRBV29-1; J: TRBJ2-2
CDR3: CAIRSAGSTDTQYF; DNA: TGTGCCATCAGGTCGGCAGGAAGCACAGATACGCAGTATTTT; D: -; size: many; V: TRBV10-3; J: TRBJ2-3
CDR3: CASSPTGTAKETQYF; DNA: TGTGCCAGCAGCCCTACCGGGACCGCCAAAGAGACCCAGTACTTC; D: -; size: many; V: TRBV7-9; J: TRBJ2-5
CDR3: CASSQDPRLAASSYEQYF; DNA: TGTGCCAGCAGCCAAGATCCCCGGCTAGCGGCTAGCTCCTACGAGCAGTACTTC; D: TRBD2; size: few; V: TRBV14; J: TRBJ2-7
CDR3: CSAREPPGLAGGPRNEQYF; DNA: TGCAGTGCTAGAGAGCCCCCGGGACTAGCGGGAGGCCCGAGGAACGAGCAGTACTTC; D: TRBD2; size: few; V: TRBV20-1; J: TRBJ2-7
CDR3: CASNEGVGELFF; DNA: TGTGCCAGCAACGAGGGGGTCGGGGAGCTGTTTTTT; D: -; size: -; V: TRBV7-3; J: TRBJ2-2
CDR3: CAISDRPQETQYF; DNA: TGTGCCATCAGTGACAGACCGCAAGAGACCCAGTACTTC; D: -; size: few; V: TRBV10-3; J: TRBJ2-5
CDR3: CASSLDAGTGMAGELFF; DNA: TGCGCCAGCAGCTTGGACGCCGGGACAGGAATGGCCGGGGAGCTGTTTTTT; D: TRBD1; size: many; V: TRBV5-1; J: TRBJ2-2
CDR3: CASSARMGDEQFF; DNA: TGTGCCAGCAGCGCTCGCATGGGCGATGAGCAGTTCTTC; D: -; size: -; V: TRBV4-2; J: TRBJ2-1
CDR3: CASSLSRDQPQHF; DNA: TGTGCCAGCAGCTTAAGCCGGGATCAGCCCCAGCATTTT; D: -; size: many; V: TRBV7-8; J: TRBJ1-5
CDR3: CASNVDGLGSNEQFF; DNA: TGTGCCAGCAACGTTGACGGCCTGGGTAGCAATGAGCAGTTCTTC; D: -; size: -; V: TRBV5-4; J: TRBJ2-1
CDR3: CASSYSRAIYNEQFF; DNA: TGTGCCAGCAGTTACTCGCGGGCCATATACAATGAGCAGTTCTTC; D: -; size: many; V: TRBV6-5; J: TRBJ2-1
CDR3: CASNDGFGELFF; DNA: TGTGCCAGTAACGATGGTTTCGGGGAGCTGTTTTTT; D: -; size: few; V: TRBV19; J: TRBJ2-2
CDR3: CASSLPPGELFF; DNA: TGTGCCAGCAGCCTCCCGCCCGGGGAGCTGTTTTTT; D: -; size: -; V: TRBV3-1; J: TRBJ2-2
CDR3: CASLRGPGVAYEQYF; DNA: TGTGCCAGCCTCCGAGGGCCAGGGGTAGCCTACGAGCAGTACTTC; D: -; size: -; V: TRBV7-9; J: TRBJ2-7
CDR3: CASRKGTGYREQFF; DNA: TGTGCCAGCAGAAAGGGGACAGGGTATCGGGAGCAGTTCTTC; D: TRBD1; size: many; V: TRBV28; J: TRBJ2-1
CDR3: CSVVVGSGNTIYF; DNA: TGCAGCGTTGTAGTAGGCTCTGGAAACACCATATATTTT; D: -; size: -; V: TRBV29-1; J: TRBJ1-3
CDR3: CASSPGVSSYEQYF; DNA: TGTGCCAGCTCCCCAGGGGTTAGCTCCTACGAGCAGTACTTC; D: -; size: few; V: TRBV18; J: TRBJ2-7
CDR3: CASSSYWGPDQPQHF; DNA: TGTGCCAGCAGTAGCTACTGGGGGCCTGATCAGCCCCAGCATTTT; D: -; size: many; V: TRBV6-1; J: TRBJ1-5
CDR3: CASSLAGSGELFF; DNA: TGTGCCAGCAGCTTAGCGGGTTCCGGGGAGCTGTTTTTT; D: -; size: many; V: TRBV7-9; J: TRBJ2-2
CDR3: CASHGQQGTEAFF; DNA: TGCGCCAGCCACGGACAGCAGGGGACTGAAGCTTTCTTT; D: -; size: -; V: TRBV5-1; J: TRBJ1-1
CDR3: CASSFGQGLSEQFF; DNA: TGTGCCAGCAGTTTCGGGCAGGGGTTAAGTGAGCAGTTCTTC; D: -; size: few; V: TRBV27; J: TRBJ2-1
CDR3: CSARSPGGYNEQFF; DNA: TGCAGTGCTAGATCACCAGGGGGATACAATGAGCAGTTCTTC; D: TRBD1; size: many; V: TRBV20-1; J: TRBJ2-1
CDR3: CSARAVNEQFF; DNA: TGCAGTGCTAGAGCCGTCAATGAGCAGTTCTTC; D: -; size: -; V: TRBV20-1; J: TRBJ2-1
CDR3: CASSLLGGTQYF; DNA: TGTGCCAGCAGCTTACTAGGGGGTACGCAGTATTTT; D: -; size: few; V: TRBV7-3; J: TRBJ2-3
CDR3: CASSLWTSGNIQYF; DNA: TGTGCCAGCAGTCTATGGACTAGCGGAAACATTCAGTACTTC; D: TRBD2; size: -; V: TRBV12-3/TRBV12-4; J: TRBJ2-4
CDR3: CATRKDGNTGELFF; DNA: TGTGCCACCAGAAAGGACGGGAACACCGGGGAGCTGTTTTTT; D: -; size: few; V: TRBV24-1; J: TRBJ2-2
CDR3: CASSSRLAGSTDTQYF; DNA: TGTGCCAGCAGCTCTAGACTAGCCGGGAGCACAGATACGCAGTATTTT; D: TRBD2; size: many; V: TRBV7-9; J: TRBJ2-3
CDR3: CATSRAPNTQETQYF; DNA: TGTGCCACCAGCAGAGCTCCAAACACTCAAGAGACCCAGTACTTC; D: -; size: -; V: TRBV15; J: TRBJ2-5
CDR3: CASSLDPAGEQYF; DNA: TGCGCCAGCAGCTTGGACCCAGCAGGGGAGCAGTACTTC; D: -; size: -; V: TRBV5-1; J: TRBJ2-7
CDR3: CASIGDRVSYEQYF; DNA: TGTGCCAGCATCGGGGACAGGGTCTCCTACGAGCAGTACTTC; D: TRBD1; size: few; V: TRBV2; J: TRBJ2-7
CDR3: CSARVGWTSGTQNTGELFF; DNA: TGCAGTGCTAGAGTGGGTTGGACTAGCGGGACTCAGAACACCGGGGAGCTGTTTTTT; D: TRBD2; size: few; V: TRBV20-1; J: TRBJ2-2
CDR3: CASSLMIGLAGGSYEQYF; DNA: TGTGCCAGCAGTTTGATGATTGGGCTAGCGGGAGGCTCCTACGAGCAGTACTTC; D: TRBD2; size: many; V: TRBV28; J: TRBJ2-7
CDR3: CASSFFSGRANTQYF; DNA: TGTGCCAGCAGCTTTTTTTCCGGGAGGGCGAATACGCAGTATTTT; D: TRBD2; size: -; V: TRBV13; J: TRBJ2-3
CDR3: CASSLGGASGRLEQYF; DNA: TGTGCCAGCAGCTTAGGAGGGGCTAGCGGACGCCTGGAGCAGTACTTC; D: TRBD2; size: few; V: TRBV11-2; J: TRBJ2-7
CDR3: CASSWTSATEAFF; DNA: TGTGCCAGCAGCTGGACGAGTGCCACTGAAGCTTTCTTT; D: -; size: few; V: TRBV11-2; J: TRBJ1-1
CDR3: CSARTSGSTGELFF; DNA: TGCAGTGCTAGAACTAGCGGGAGCACCGGGGAGCTGTTTTTT; D: TRBD2; size: few; V: TRBV20-1; J: TRBJ2-2
CDR3: CASDGGRGWNTGELFF; DNA: TGTGCCAGCGATGGCGGTAGAGGTTGGAACACCGGGGAGCTGTTTTTT; D: -; size: few; V: TRBV7-2; J: TRBJ2-2
CDR3: CASSTILAGGGETQYF; DNA: TGTGCCAGCAGCACGATACTAGCGGGAGGCGGGGAGACCCAGTACTTC; D: TRBD2; size: -; V: TRBV7-2; J: TRBJ2-5
CDR3: CASTTERADTQYF; DNA: TGTGCCAGCACAACCGAGCGGGCTGATACGCAGTATTTT; D: -; size: -; V: TRBV5-4; J: TRBJ2-3
CDR3: CAISGSVDTIYF; DNA: TGTGCCATCAGTGGGTCCGTTGACACCATATATTTT; D: -; size: few; V: TRBV10-3; J: TRBJ1-3
CDR3: CASSLRRASGSGDTQYF; DNA: TGTGCCAGCAGCTTAAGGAGGGCTAGCGGGAGTGGGGATACGCAGTATTTT; D: TRBD2; size: -; V: TRBV7-2; J: TRBJ2-3
CDR3: CASSSEWGEQYF; DNA: TGTGCCAGCAGTTCAGAGTGGGGCGAGCAGTACTTC; D: -; size: many; V: TRBV28; J: TRBJ2-7
CDR3: CASSVEPGAEAFF; DNA: TGTGCCAGCAGCGTAGAGCCCGGCGCTGAAGCTTTCTTT; D: -; size: -; V: TRBV9; J: TRBJ1-1
CDR3: CASRQTGNQPQHF; DNA: TGTGCCAGCCGGCAGACAGGGAATCAGCCCCAGCATTTT; D: TRBD1; size: many; V: TRBV28; J: TRBJ1-5
CDR3: CASSLNRGNGQPQHF; DNA: TGTGCCAGCAGCTTAAATAGGGGAAATGGTCAGCCCCAGCATTTT; D: -; size: few; V: TRBV7-2; J: TRBJ1-5
CDR3: CVSTEFTDTQYF; DNA: TGTGTCAGCACCGAATTCACAGATACGCAGTATTTT; D: -; size: -; V: TRBV5-6; J: TRBJ2-3
CDR3: CAWTIMKGYNEQFF; DNA: TGTGCCTGGACAATCATGAAGGGATACAATGAGCAGTTCTTC; D: -; size: -; V: TRBV30; J: TRBJ2-1
CDR3: CASNPGPISYEQYF; DNA: TGTGCCAGCAACCCGGGACCCATATCCTACGAGCAGTACTTC; D: -; size: -; V: TRBV12-3/TRBV12-4; J: TRBJ2-7
CDR3: CASSSRGRSYNSPLHF; DNA: TGTGCCAGCAGCTCCAGAGGAAGATCCTATAATTCACCCCTCCACTTT; D: -; size: many; V: TRBV7-9; J: TRBJ1-6